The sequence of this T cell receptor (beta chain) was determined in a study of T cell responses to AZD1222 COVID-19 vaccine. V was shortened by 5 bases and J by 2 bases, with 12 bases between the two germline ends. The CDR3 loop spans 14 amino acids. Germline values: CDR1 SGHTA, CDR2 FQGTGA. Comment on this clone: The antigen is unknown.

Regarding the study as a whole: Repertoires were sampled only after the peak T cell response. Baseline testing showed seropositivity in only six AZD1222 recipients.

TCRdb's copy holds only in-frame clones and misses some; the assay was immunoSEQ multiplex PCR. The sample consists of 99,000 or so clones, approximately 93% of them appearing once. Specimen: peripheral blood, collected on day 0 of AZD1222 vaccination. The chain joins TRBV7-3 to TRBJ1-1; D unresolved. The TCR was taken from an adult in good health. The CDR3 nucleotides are TGTGCCAGCAGCCCCGGCCCGACAAACACTGAAGCTTTCTTT. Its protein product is CASSPGPTNTEAFF. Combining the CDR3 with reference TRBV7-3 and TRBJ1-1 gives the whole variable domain GAGVSQTPSNKVTEKGKYVELRCDPISGHTALYWYRQSLGQGPEFLIYFQGTGAADDSGLPNDRFFAVRPEGSVSTLKIQRTERGDSAVYLCASSPGPTNTEAFFGQGTRLTVV.